These T cell receptor beta chains were read from a single sample in a study of shared clonotypes between healthy human individuals. Assay used: immunoSEQ multiplex PCR; TCRdb lists only in-frame clones, some missing. The table includes approximately 500,000 clones, 96% detected once. The material sequenced was naive CD4+ T cells sorted from blood. The receptor set was obtained from a woman aged 30 to 39 in good health. Each CDR3 is given with its conserved first and last residue. The D gene is left open where the match is weak. The size field is filled for only some rows; it gives once, few, many or a size class.

j_call cdr3_length clone_size d_call v_call cdr3_nt cdr3_aa
TRBJ1-4 15 - TRBD1 TRBV2 TGTGCCAGCAGTGATCGGGACAGGGTTAGGGAAAAACTGTTTTTT CASSDRDRVREKLFF
TRBJ2-3 13 - - TRBV28 TGTGCCAGCGGTAAGCGGAACACAGATACGCAGTATTTT CASGKRNTDTQYF
TRBJ1-2 12 once - TRBV29-1 TGCAGCGTTGACGTCAGGACCTATGGCTACACCTTC CSVDVRTYGYTF
TRBJ1-1 15 - - TRBV5-1 TGCGCCAGCAGCTTGGTAGGGGGAGGGTTTGGTGAAGCTTTCTTT CASSLVGGGFGEAFF
TRBJ2-7 15 - TRBD1 TRBV28 TGTGCCAGCACCTCCCGGGACAGGGTTTCCTACGAGCAGTACTTC CASTSRDRVSYEQYF
TRBJ1-4 15 - - TRBV9 TGTGCCAGCAGCGTATTTGGGGGGTCAGAGGAAAAACTGTTTTTT CASSVFGGSEEKLFF
TRBJ1-5 14 - - TRBV25-1 TGTGCCAGCAGTGTCGGGGGAGCCCCCCAGCCCCAGCATTTT CASSVGGAPQPQHF
TRBJ2-2 16 - TRBD2 TRBV11-3 TGTGCCAGCAGCTTGGGAGGGAGTTGGTACACCGGGGAGCTGTTTTTT CASSLGGSWYTGELFF
TRBJ1-2 17 - TRBD1 TRBV28 TGTGCCAGCAGTCCCGACAGGGGATTTCTCGTGGACTATGGCTACACCTTC CASSPDRGFLVDYGYTF
TRBJ1-1 13 few - TRBV9 TGTGCCAGCAGCGTAGTTCTGAACACTGAAGCTTTCTTT CASSVVLNTEAFF
TRBJ2-6 17 - TRBD2 TRBV27 TGTGCCAGCACCCTACTAGCGGGAGCCTCTGGGGCCAACGTCCTGACTTTC CASTLLAGASGANVLTF
TRBJ2-5 14 - - TRBV27 TGTGCCAGCAAACCCCCACGGGGACGGGAGACCCAGTACTTC CASKPPRGRETQYF
TRBJ1-2 13 - TRBD1 TRBV7-2 TGTGCCAGCAGTTCGCCGACAGGGATTGCCTACACCTTC CASSSPTGIAYTF
TRBJ2-2 14 - - TRBV28 TGTGCCAGCAGTCGACACACCACCACCGGGGAGCTGTTTTTT CASSRHTTTGELFF
TRBJ2-7 13 - - TRBV13 TGTGCCAGCAGTCCCACAGGGTCCTACGAGCAGTACTTC CASSPTGSYEQYF
TRBJ1-4 12 - - TRBV4-1 TGCGCCAGCAGCCCCGCCGGTGGAAAACTGTTTTTT CASSPAGGKLFF
TRBJ2-7 14 - - TRBV6-1 TGTGCCAGCGACGGATACAGGGCCCCCTACGAGCAGTACTTC CASDGYRAPYEQYF
TRBJ1-2 14 - TRBD1 TRBV28 TGTGCCAGCAGCCGAGACAGGGTGGACTATGGCTACACCTTC CASSRDRVDYGYTF
TRBJ1-2 14 - - TRBV5-1 TGCGCCAGCAGCTCTCCCGTGACTAACTATGGCTACACCTTC CASSSPVTNYGYTF
TRBJ1-5 13 - - TRBV28 TGTGCCAGCAGTCCACACGGTCCTCGGCCCCAGCATTTT CASSPHGPRPQHF
TRBJ1-4 15 - - TRBV7-9 TGTGCCAGCGCAAATGGGAAAACAACTAATGAAAAACTGTTTTTT CASANGKTTNEKLFF
TRBJ2-2 13 - - TRBV10-2 TGCGCCAGCAGTGAACTCACGTCCGGGGAGCTGTTTTTT CASSELTSGELFF
TRBJ2-4 15 once - TRBV5-1 TGCGCCAGCAGCAGTGGGAGTCTAGCCAAAAACATTCAGTACTTC CASSSGSLAKNIQYF
TRBJ2-7 18 - TRBD2 TRBV7-9 TGTGCCAGCAGTTCCCGGACTAGCGGAAGGATAGACTCCTACGAGCAGTACTTC CASSSRTSGRIDSYEQYF
TRBJ2-1 15 - - TRBV5-1 TGCGCCAGCAGCTTAGGGGTGAAGCGGTACAATGAGCAGTTCTTC CASSLGVKRYNEQFF
TRBJ2-1 14 - - TRBV15 TGTGCCATCGGTCCTTTTCCTGAGGCCGATGAGCAGTTCTTC CAIGPFPEADEQFF
TRBJ2-7 19 - TRBD2 TRBV18 TGTGCCAGCTCACCAACACCGGGACTAGCGGGAGGGGTTCACGGCGAGCAGTACTTC CASSPTPGLAGGVHGEQYF
TRBJ2-1 12 - - TRBV6-5 TGTGCCAGCCGGGACAACCTCCATGAGCAGTTCTTC CASRDNLHEQFF
TRBJ2-7 13 - - TRBV4-2 TGTGCCAGCAGCTTCGTACCCTTGGTCGAGCAGTACTTC CASSFVPLVEQYF
TRBJ1-4 15 - TRBD1 TRBV18 TGTGCCAGCTCACCCCCGGGACAGGGGGCCGAAAAACTGTTTTTT CASSPPGQGAEKLFF
TRBJ2-3 16 - TRBD2 TRBV28 TGTGCCAGCAGTTTTGGCGGGAGGCCCAGCACAGATACGCAGTATTTT CASSFGGRPSTDTQYF
TRBJ2-7 15 - TRBD1 TRBV5-1 TGCGCCAGCAGCTTGGGTGGGACAGGGGTCGACGAGCAGTACTTC CASSLGGTGVDEQYF
TRBJ2-6 15 - - TRBV4-1 TGCGCCAGCAGCCACCCGTCGGCTGGGGCCAACGTCCTGACTTTC CASSHPSAGANVLTF
TRBJ2-7 15 once TRBD2 TRBV19 TGTGCCAGTAGAAAAATCACTAGCGGGAGTTCCGAGCAGTACTTC CASRKITSGSSEQYF
TRBJ2-7 11 - - TRBV29-1 TGCAGCGTTGAAGAGGGCGTCGAGCAGTACTTC CSVEEGVEQYF
TRBJ1-2 13 - - TRBV10-3 TGTGCCATCAGCATGACAGACAACTATGGCTACACCTTC CAISMTDNYGYTF
TRBJ2-7 15 - - TRBV5-4 TGTGCCAGCAGCTCAGGTCGACAGAAGGTCTACGAGCAGTACTTC CASSSGRQKVYEQYF
TRBJ1-5 12 - - TRBV28 TGTGCCAGCAGTTTCTGGGGGAGGGCCCAGCATTTT CASSFWGRAQHF
TRBJ1-4 16 - TRBD1 TRBV28 TGTGCCAGCAGTTTGGGACAGGGTGCAACTAATGAAAAACTGTTTTTT CASSLGQGATNEKLFF
TRBJ2-7 15 - - TRBV7-9 TGTGCCAGCAGCTTAGTTGCGGGGCCTACCTACGAGCAGTACTTC CASSLVAGPTYEQYF
TRBJ1-2 18 once - TRBV28 TGTGCCAGCAGTTTAAGGAACCTGGACACCTCAGAGGACTATGGCTACACCTTC CASSLRNLDTSEDYGYTF
TRBJ2-7 15 - TRBD2 TRBV29-1 TGCAGCGTCGGCCCCGGGCTAGCGGGAGGAGGCGAGCAGTACTTC CSVGPGLAGGGEQYF
TRBJ2-7 16 once TRBD1 TRBV28 TGTGCCAGCGGGTCCCTCCGGGACAGGGGTTCCTACGAGCAGTACTTC CASGSLRDRGSYEQYF
TRBJ2-7 14 - TRBD2 TRBV18 TGTGCCAGCTCTGGACTAGATATCCCTTACGAGCAGTACTTC CASSGLDIPYEQYF
TRBJ2-3 19 - - TRBV1 TGCACCAGCAGCCGTATCGGGACTAGCGGGGTTGCTAGCACAGATACGCAGTATTTT CTSSRIGTSGVASTDTQYF
TRBJ1-4 14 - - TRBV6-5 TGTGCCAGCAGTTACACGTGGACGCATGAAAAACTGTTTTTT CASSYTWTHEKLFF
TRBJ2-7 13 - TRBD1 TRBV7-8 TGTGCCAGCAGCTTAGACAGGGGGCGCGAGCAGTACTTC CASSLDRGREQYF
TRBJ1-1 16 once - TRBV2 TGTGCCAGCAGTGAACTCAAAGGGGGGGTGAACACTGAAGCTTTCTTT CASSELKGGVNTEAFF
TRBJ2-5 14 - - TRBV11-3 TGTGCCAGCAGCTTAAGCGGTGGGGGAGAGACCCAGTACTTC CASSLSGGGETQYF
TRBJ2-2 12 - - TRBV27 TGTGCCAGCAGTTTCTCGGGCGGGGAGCTGTTTTTT CASSFSGGELFF
TRBJ2-3 16 - TRBD2 TRBV6-6 TGTGCCAGCAGTTACTTAGGACTAGCGGGTACAGATACGCAGTATTTT CASSYLGLAGTDTQYF
TRBJ2-7 19 - TRBD2 TRBV11-3 TGTGCCAGCAGCTTTTTAGTCCTAGCGGGAGCTGGAGGGACCTACGAGCAGTACTTC CASSFLVLAGAGGTYEQYF
TRBJ1-5 15 - - TRBV30 TGTGCCTGGAGTCGAGGCACGAAGGGCAATCAGCCCCAGCATTTT CAWSRGTKGNQPQHF
TRBJ1-2 15 - - TRBV28 TGTGCCAGCAGGGTACCGGGACGGACGATCTATGGCTACACCTTC CASRVPGRTIYGYTF